Presented here are 19 T cell receptor beta chains from one specimen sequenced in a study of blood T cell repertoires in COVID-19. Produced via immunoSEQ multiplex PCR; TCRdb's table is partial and in-frame only. Among roughly 220,000 clones listed, roughly nine tenths were seen once. Sequencing was done on a sample of PBMCs or T cells enriched from blood (not recorded which). The receptors derive from a woman between 25 and 40 years old who had recovered from COVID-19.

This rearrangement joins TRBV10-3 to TRBJ1-3; TRBD1 might be the D (6 bases). The CDR3 is made up of 13 amino acids. V shed 6 bases and J shed 0 bases, with 6 bases lying between them. Germline CDR1 ENHRY, CDR2 SYGVKD. As DNA, the CDR3 is TGTGCCATCAGGGACAGCTCTGGAAACACCATATATTTT. Protein sequence: CAIRDSSGNTIYF.

The CDR3 here is CASSGSGDQPQHF. CDR3 sequence (DNA): TGTGCCAGCAGCGGCAGCGGGGATCAGCCCCAGCATTTT. This chain uses TRBV9 with TRBJ1-5, with D unresolved. The CDR3 is 13 residues long. The V end was cut by 3 bases, the J end by 5 bases, with 9 bases between. The germline V gene encodes CDR1 SGDLS and CDR2 YYNGEE.

CDR3 nucleotides: TGTGCCAGCAGCTTGGCGGGGAAGGAATTGAACACTGAAGCTTTCTTT. Translation gives CASSLAGKELNTEAFF. The V and J genes are TRBV5-6 and TRBJ1-1; no definite D call. This CDR3 contains 16 residues. V was shortened by 0 bases and J by 0 bases, with 12 bases between the two germline ends. CDR1 SGHDT and CDR2 YYEEEE come from the germline V gene.

This chain uses TRBV19 with TRBJ2-1; 11 bases are shared with TRBD2. CDR3 size: 14 residues. V shed 3 bases and J 7 bases; nucleotides not matched to a gene: 2. The germline CDR1 and CDR2 sequences are LNHDA and SQIVND (reference sequence). The CDR3 spells CASSIRTSGNEQFF. In DNA form, the CDR3 reads TGTGCCAGTAGTATCAGGACTAGCGGGAATGAGCAGTTCTTC.

The genes are TRBV19 and TRBJ1-1; 7 nucleotides line up with TRBD1. The CDR3 contains 11 residues. With 5 bases clipped from V and 11 bases from J, the junction kept 5 bases outside the gene matches. The germline V gene encodes CDR1 LNHDA and CDR2 SQIVND (reference sequence). The CDR3 DNA reads as TGTGCCAGTAGTGCGACAGGGTGGGCTTTCTTT. Its protein is CASSATGWAFF.

The gene calls are TRBV9 and TRBJ2-3; weak D call: TRBD2 (6 bases). CDR3 length equals 14 residues. V lost 0 bases and J lost 4, with 9 bases in between. Per germline, CDR1 SGDLS and CDR2 YYNGEE. The CDR3, as DNA: TGTGCCAGCAGCGTAGATCCTAGCGCAGATACGCAGTATTTT. Amino acids: CASSVDPSADTQYF.

This CDR3 reads CASSLLSGALEQFF. The CDR3 nucleotides read TGTGCCAGCAGCTTATTATCCGGAGCGCTTGAGCAGTTCTTC. V and J are TRBV7-2 and TRBJ2-1; unclear D gene. Trimming took 2 bases from V and 9 from J, leaving 14 bases between them. Germline V gene lookup returns CDR1 SGHTA and CDR2 FQGNSA. This CDR3 is 14 amino acids long.

The chain combines TRBV5-1 with TRBJ1-1; D is undetermined. The CDR3 consists of 15 residues. Trimming took 0 bases from V and 6 from J, leaving 15 bases between them. CDR1 SGHRS and CDR2 YFSETQ come from the germline V gene. This CDR3 is CASSLDGSWASEAFF. In nucleotides, the CDR3 is TGCGCCAGCAGCTTGGACGGATCTTGGGCCTCTGAAGCTTTCTTT.

The chain employs TRBV19 and TRBJ1-5; D gene unclear. The CDR3 is 17 amino acids. Germline V gene lookup returns CDR1 LNHDA and CDR2 SQIVND (reference sequence). Trimming left V 2 bases short and J 1 base short, with 15 bases between. The CDR3 region has the DNA TGTGCCAGTAGTATATTATCCGGCGGCGGGAGCAATCAGCCCCAGCATTTT. This sequence encodes CASSILSGGGSNQPQHF. Combining the CDR3 with reference TRBV19 and TRBJ1-5 gives the whole variable domain DGGITQSPKYLFRKEGQNVTLSCEQNLNHDAMYWYRQDPGQGLRLIYYSQIVNDFQKGDIAEGYSVSREKKESFPLTVTSAQKNPTAFYLCASSILSGGGSNQPQHFGDGTRLSIL.

The chain employs TRBV19 and TRBJ1-5, with D possibly matching TRBD1 (5 bases). This CDR3 is built from 15 residues. Trimming stripped 1 base from V and 5 bases from J, with 12 bases between. Germline CDR1 reads LNHDA; CDR2 reads SQIVND (reference sequence). CDR3 nucleotides: TGTGCCAGTAGTATAGGCAGTCTAGGGGATCAGCCCCAGCATTTT. Amino acid sequence: CASSIGSLGDQPQHF.

The V gene is TRBV13, the J gene TRBJ2-2; TRBD2 aligns across 9 bases. Looked up from germline, CDR1 is PRHDT and CDR2 is FYEKMQ (reference sequence). There are 17 residues in the CDR3. Trimming cost V 5 bases and J 7 bases; bases outside gene matches: 14. The CDR3 here is CASSPMGLRGGFGELFF. The CDR3 region has the DNA TGTGCCAGCAGCCCCATGGGGTTGCGGGGGGGCTTCGGGGAGCTGTTTTTT.

This sequence joins TRBV7-9 and TRBJ1-5, with D hard to call. This CDR3 contains 15 residues. The V end lost 5 bases, the J end lost 0 bases, and 11 bases lay between the germline ends. Germline V lookup: CDR1 SEHNR, CDR2 FQNEAQ (reference sequence). The CDR3 coding sequence is TGTGCCAGCAGCGCTGGAGAGGGTAGCAATCAGCCCCAGCATTTT. This gives the protein CASSAGEGSNQPQHF.

The V call is TRBV5-1, the J call TRBJ2-2; a possible D gene is TRBD1 (5 bases). Germline V CDR1 and CDR2: SGHRS, YFSETQ. The CDR3 spans 15 residues. V was trimmed by 1 base and J by 3 bases, leaving 10 bases between them. The CDR3 loop is CASSLMGPDTGELFF. The CDR3 DNA reads as TGCGCCAGCAGCTTGATGGGGCCGGACACCGGGGAGCTGTTTTTT.

The V call is TRBV7-3, the J call TRBJ2-2; 12 bases agree with TRBD1. Trimming cost V 4 bases and J 4 bases; bases outside gene matches: 7. This CDR3 has 17 residues. In germline, CDR1 is SGHTA, CDR2 FQGTGA. The CDR3 bases are TGTGCCAGCAGCTACACCGGGACAGGGGGCAGCACCGGGGAGCTGTTTTTT. Amino acids: CASSYTGTGGSTGELFF.

The CDR3 loop is CASSQDTGGSQPQHF. The CDR3 DNA reads as TGCGCCAGCAGCCAAGATACGGGGGGAAGTCAGCCCCAGCATTTT. The rearrangement joins TRBV4-3 to TRBJ1-5; maybe TRBD1 (5 bases). Trimming stripped 0 bases from V and 6 bases from J, with 12 bases between. The CDR3 sequence is 15 residues long. In germline, CDR1 is LGHNA, CDR2 YSLEER.

The gene calls are TRBV2 and TRBJ1-5, with 9 bases fitting TRBD1. There are 14 residues in the CDR3. Germline CDR1 is SNHLY and CDR2 is FYNNEI. Trimming took 3 bases from V and 8 from J; bases not matched to a gene: 5. The CDR3 sequence is CASSDLTGGKPQHF. The DNA for the CDR3 is TGTGCCAGCAGTGATCTGACAGGGGGAAAGCCCCAGCATTTT.

This clone was recorded a few times. The rearrangement uses TRBV7-6 and TRBJ1-2; D perhaps matches TRBD1 (6 bases). Germline CDR1 reads SGHVS; CDR2 reads FNYEAQ. This CDR3 spans 15 amino acids. With 1 base removed from V and 7 bases from J, the gap between germline ends came to 16 bases. The DNA of the CDR3 is TGTGCCAGCAGCTTAGAGTCAGGGGATTTGGGTGGCTACACCTTC. Translating it yields CASSLESGDLGGYTF.

The chain combines TRBV28 with TRBJ1-2; the D is unclear. Germline V CDR1 and CDR2: MDHEN, SYDVKM. The CDR3 is 14 amino acids. Trimming removed 1 base from V and 0 bases from J, with 6 bases in between. The CDR3 reads CASSLLSTNYGYTF. In nucleotides, the CDR3 is TGTGCCAGCAGTTTATTGTCAACTAACTATGGCTACACCTTC.

This clone appeared a single time. The rearrangement joins TRBV6-1 to TRBJ1-2, with D perhaps matching TRBD1 (6 bases). This CDR3 comprises 13 residues. Germline assignment: CDR1 MNHNS and CDR2 SASEGT. The ends were cut back, 3 bases at V and 2 bases at J, with 7 bases in the middle. The CDR3 is CASSEGANYGYTF. The CDR3 DNA is TGTGCCAGCAGTGAGGGGGCGAACTATGGCTACACCTTC.